A single sample gave rise to the 14 T cell receptor beta chains below, sequenced in a study of cytomegalovirus exposure and HLA in healthy donors (dated by TCRdb to between 2016 and 2019). The method behind the library was the immunoSEQ multiplex PCR assay. For the multiplex PCR, a mixture combining 60 forward primers for TCR Vbeta segments and 13 reverse primers for TCR Jbeta segments was used. TCRdb provides this immuneACCESS table in a form limited to in-frame rearrangements. Some clones are lacking; in checked studies, under half of them reflect an unresolved V gene, and why the rest are absent is not known. The table for this sample lists roughly 190,000 clones; 80% to 85% of them were counted only once. About 1.5% of the sample is in the top ten clones. Sequencing was performed on PBMCs. These receptors all stem from a woman aged 18-30 years in good health and CMV-seronegative.

The table lists this clone with a count of one. This sequence joins TRBV4-2 and TRBJ1-2; no definite D call. CDR1 is LGHNA and CDR2 is YNFKEQ in the germline V gene. The CDR3 length is 15 residues. The V end lost 0 bases, the J end lost 6 bases, and 14 bases lay between the germline ends. This chain's CDR3 is CASSQDLGQLHGYTF. CDR3 in DNA: TGTGCCAGCAGCCAAGATCTTGGGCAACTTCATGGCTACACCTTC.

The chain couples TRBV20-1 to TRBJ2-1; D possibly corresponds to TRBD1 (5 bases). V lost 6 bases and J lost 5, with 8 bases in between. Germline V gene lookup returns CDR1 DFQATT and CDR2 SNEGSKA (reference sequence). The CDR3 is 11 residues long. The CDR3 DNA sequence: TGCAGTGCCCAGACAGACAATGAGCAGTTCTTC. Protein sequence: CSAQTDNEQFF.

The chain carries TRBV4-3 and TRBJ1-2; no clear D. The CDR3 contains 15 residues. V lost 1 base and J lost 7, with 16 bases in between. Germline CDR1 reads LGHNA; CDR2 reads YSLEER. The CDR3 DNA reads TGCGCCAGCAGCCAAGGGTTTTGGGGAGAGGTTGGCTACACCTTC. It is translated as CASSQGFWGEVGYTF.

The rearrangement joins TRBV10-2 to TRBJ2-7, with unresolved D. The CDR3 runs 14 residues. CDR1 is WSHSY and CDR2 is SAAADI in the germline V gene. V was trimmed by 1 base and J by 2 bases, leaving 9 bases between them. The CDR3 DNA reads as TGCGCCAGCAGTGAGTATGAGGAGACCTACGAGCAGTACGTC. It specifies CASSEYEETYEQYV.

The V and J genes are TRBV29-1 and TRBJ2-3; 9 bases are shared with TRBD2. V was pared by 4 bases and J by 5 bases, with 4 bases of the junction left unmatched. The CDR3 sequence is 13 residues long. Germline V gene data show CDR1 as SQVTM and CDR2 as ANQGSEA. CDR3 sequence reads: CSVVRGRGDTQYF. The CDR3 nucleotides read TGCAGCGTTGTCCGCGGGAGGGGAGATACGCAGTATTTT.

This sequence joins TRBV6-5 and TRBJ2-3, with D perhaps TRBD2 (6 bases). Deletions cut 2 bases from V and 0 bases from J, with 12 bases between. From germline, CDR1 is MNHEY and CDR2 SVGAGI. This CDR3 comprises 16 residues. CDR3 sequence reads: CASSYGLATSTDTQYF. The CDR3 DNA sequence: TGTGCCAGCAGTTACGGTCTAGCGACTAGCACAGATACGCAGTATTTT.

V usage is TRBV9 and J usage is TRBJ2-7, with D possibly TRBD2 on 6 matching bases. There are 14 residues in the CDR3. The V gene lost 4 bases and the J gene lost 0 bases, with 11 bases spanning the gap. The germline gives CDR1 SGDLS, CDR2 YYNGEE. The DNA for the CDR3 is TGTGCCAGCAGCCCCCTCGGGAGCTCCTACGAGCAGTACTTC. Its protein is CASSPLGSSYEQYF.

With respect to this clone: The junction departs from the called germline gene at one end, perhaps through a read error. This chain uses TRBV18 with TRBJ1-1, with 7 bases that match TRBD1. Germline CDR1 reads KGHSH; CDR2 reads LQKENI. The CDR3 loop spans 14 amino acids. This CDR3 reads CASQDRAKNPEAFF. CDR3 bases: TGTGCCAGCCAAGACAGGGCGAAGAACCCTGAAGCTTTCTTT.

The J gene is TRBJ2-3, the V gene TRBV7-2; the match to TRBD2 covers 9 bases. The CDR3 extends over 16 amino acids. The V segment lost 5 bases and the J segment 1 base; nucleotides outside the gene matches: 7. Germline V CDR1 and CDR2: SGHTA, FQGNSA. As DNA, the CDR3 is TGTGCCAGCAGCCCAGTGGCTAGCGGGGGCACAGATACGCAGTATTTT. Amino acids: CASSPVASGGTDTQYF.

The rearrangement links TRBV28 to TRBJ1-6; D ambiguous. The V end was cut by 5 bases, the J end by 8 bases, with 22 bases between. The germline V gene encodes CDR1 MDHEN and CDR2 SYDVKM. This CDR3 has 17 residues. Here the CDR3 reads CASSAVARGRIYSPLHF. For the CDR3, the DNA is TGTGCCAGCAGTGCGGTAGCTCGGGGAAGGATTTATTCACCCCTCCACTTT.

This chain connects TRBV7-9 to TRBJ1-4; no clear D gene. Germline CDR1 and CDR2: SEHNR and FQNEAQ (reference sequence). V was shortened by 2 bases and J by 8 bases, with 18 bases between the two germline ends. The length of the CDR3 is 16 residues. The CDR3 here is CASSLRGVWSGEKLFF. In DNA form, the CDR3 reads TGTGCCAGCAGCTTACGCGGGGTGTGGTCCGGGGAAAAACTGTTTTTT.

V is TRBV11-2 and J is TRBJ2-3, with D tentatively TRBD2 (7 bases). The CDR3 spans 16 residues. Germline CDR1 reads SGHAT; CDR2 reads FQNNGV. Trimming stripped 4 bases from V and 1 base from J, with 15 bases between. For the CDR3, the DNA is TGTGCCAGCAGCTCCCGACTAGCAGGGGGCACAGATACGCAGTATTTT. It specifies CASSSRLAGGTDTQYF.

The V and J genes are TRBV14 and TRBJ2-7; 9 bases map to TRBD1. The CDR3 runs to 14 residues. With V trimmed by 0 bases and J by 5 bases, 2 bases remained unmatched. The germline V gene encodes CDR1 SGHDN and CDR2 FVKESK. For the CDR3, the DNA is TGTGCCAGCAGCCAAGATGGGACAGGGCACGAGCAGTACTTC. Translation: CASSQDGTGHEQYF. Together with reference TRBV14 and TRBJ2-7, the CDR3 gives the full variable domain: EAGVTQFPSHSVIEKGQTVTLRCDPISGHDNLYWYRRVMGKEIKFLLHFVKESKQDESGMPNNRFLAERTGGTYSTLKVQPAELEDSGVYFCASSQDGTGHEQYFGPGTRLTVT.

This clone was counted a single time. The chain employs TRBV27 and TRBJ2-3, with 12 nucleotides matching TRBD2. Germline assignment: CDR1 MNHEY and CDR2 SMNVEV (reference sequence). Unmatched junction bases numbered 12, after V lost 3 bases and J lost 5 bases. This CDR3 contains 18 residues. The CDR3 nucleotides read TGTGCCAGCAGTTTGTATATGCTAGCGGGAGGGGTGGTAGATACGCAGTATTTT. Translation gives CASSLYMLAGGVVDTQYF.